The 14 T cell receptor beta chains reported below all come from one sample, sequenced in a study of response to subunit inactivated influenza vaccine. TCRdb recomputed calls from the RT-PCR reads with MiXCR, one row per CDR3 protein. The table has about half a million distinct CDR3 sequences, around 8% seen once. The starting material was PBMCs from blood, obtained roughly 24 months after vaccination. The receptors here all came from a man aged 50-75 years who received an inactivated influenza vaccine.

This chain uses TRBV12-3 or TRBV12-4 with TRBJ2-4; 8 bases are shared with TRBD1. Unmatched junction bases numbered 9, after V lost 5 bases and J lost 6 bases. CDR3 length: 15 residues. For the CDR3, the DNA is TGTGCCAGCAGTCCTGGGACAGGTCAGGTAAACATTCAGTACTTC. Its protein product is CASSPGTGQVNIQYF.

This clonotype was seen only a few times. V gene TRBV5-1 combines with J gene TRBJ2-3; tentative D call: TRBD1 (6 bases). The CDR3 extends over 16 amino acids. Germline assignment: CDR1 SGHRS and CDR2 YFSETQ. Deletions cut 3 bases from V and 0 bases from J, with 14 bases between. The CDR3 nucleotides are TGCGCCAGCAGCTGGAAAAGGACAGCGAGCACAGATACGCAGTATTTT. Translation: CASSWKRTASTDTQYF.

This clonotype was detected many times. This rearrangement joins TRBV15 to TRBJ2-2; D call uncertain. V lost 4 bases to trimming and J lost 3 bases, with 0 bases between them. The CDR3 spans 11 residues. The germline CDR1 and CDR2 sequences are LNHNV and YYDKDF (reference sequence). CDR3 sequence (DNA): TGTGCCACCAGCAACACCGGGGAGCTGTTTTTT. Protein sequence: CATSNTGELFF.

DNA for the CDR3: TGTGCCAGCAGCAAAGTGGGCGGCCCCGCGGTTACGCAGTATTTT. Translated: CASSKVGGPAVTQYF. The V gene is TRBV21-1, the J gene TRBJ2-3; the table names TRBD1, a call not compared with the DNA. TRBV21-1 is termed a pseudogene. The CDR3 has 15 residues.

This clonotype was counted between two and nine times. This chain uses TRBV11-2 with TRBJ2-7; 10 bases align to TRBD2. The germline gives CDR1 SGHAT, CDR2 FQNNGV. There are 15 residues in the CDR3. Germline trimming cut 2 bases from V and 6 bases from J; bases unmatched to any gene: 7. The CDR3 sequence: CASSLTSGGASEQYF. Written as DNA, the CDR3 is TGTGCCAGCAGCTTAACGAGCGGGGGGGCTTCCGAGCAGTACTTC.

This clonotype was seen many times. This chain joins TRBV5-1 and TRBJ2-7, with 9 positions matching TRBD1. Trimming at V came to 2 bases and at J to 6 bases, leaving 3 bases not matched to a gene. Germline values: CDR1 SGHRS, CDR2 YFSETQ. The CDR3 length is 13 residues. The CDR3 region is CASSFGTGIEQYF. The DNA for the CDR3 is TGCGCCAGCAGCTTCGGGACAGGGATCGAGCAGTACTTC. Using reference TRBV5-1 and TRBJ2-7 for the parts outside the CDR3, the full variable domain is KAGVTQTPRYLIKTRGQQVTLSCSPISGHRSVSWYQQTPGQGLQFLFEYFSETQRNKGNFPGRFSGRQFSNSRSEMNVSTLELGDSALYLCASSFGTGIEQYFGPGTRLTVT.

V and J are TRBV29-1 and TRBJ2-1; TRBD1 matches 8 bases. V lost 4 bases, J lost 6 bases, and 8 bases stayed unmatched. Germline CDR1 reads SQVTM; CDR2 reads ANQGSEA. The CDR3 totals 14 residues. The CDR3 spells CSVGPTGDRNEQFF. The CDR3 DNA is TGCAGCGTTGGGCCGACAGGGGACCGCAATGAGCAGTTCTTC.

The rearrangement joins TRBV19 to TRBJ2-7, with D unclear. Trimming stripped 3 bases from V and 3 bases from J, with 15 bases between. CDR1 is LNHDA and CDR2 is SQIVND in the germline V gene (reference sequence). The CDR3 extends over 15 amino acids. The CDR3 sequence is CASSIGSGRNYEQYF. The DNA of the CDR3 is TGTGCCAGTAGTATTGGGTCAGGAAGAAACTACGAGCAGTACTTC.

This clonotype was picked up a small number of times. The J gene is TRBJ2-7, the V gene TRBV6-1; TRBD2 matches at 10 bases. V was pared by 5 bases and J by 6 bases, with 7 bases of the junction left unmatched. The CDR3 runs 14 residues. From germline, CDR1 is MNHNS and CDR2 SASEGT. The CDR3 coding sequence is TGTGCCAGCAGTATCAAGCGGGAGGGGGGCGAGCAGTACTTC. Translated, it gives CASSIKREGGEQYF.

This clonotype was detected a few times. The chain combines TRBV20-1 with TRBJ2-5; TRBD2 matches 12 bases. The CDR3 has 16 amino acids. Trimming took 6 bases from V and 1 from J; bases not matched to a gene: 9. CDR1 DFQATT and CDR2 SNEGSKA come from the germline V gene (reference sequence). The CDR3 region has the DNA TGCAGTGCCCCTCGGACTAGCGGGACCCCCCAAGAGACCCAGTACTTC. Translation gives CSAPRTSGTPQETQYF.

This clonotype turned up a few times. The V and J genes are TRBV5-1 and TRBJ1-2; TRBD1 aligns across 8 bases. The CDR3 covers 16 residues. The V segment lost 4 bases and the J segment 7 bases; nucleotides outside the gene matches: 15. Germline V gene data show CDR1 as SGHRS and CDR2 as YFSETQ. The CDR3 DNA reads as TGCGCCAGCAGCACACGTGTGGACAGGGCCAACGGTGGCTACACCTTC. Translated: CASSTRVDRANGGYTF.

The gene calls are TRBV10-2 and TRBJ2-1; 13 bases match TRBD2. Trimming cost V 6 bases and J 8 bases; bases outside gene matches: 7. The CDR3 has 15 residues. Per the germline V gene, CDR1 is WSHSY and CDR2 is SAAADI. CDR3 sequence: CASRPTSGGAHEQFF. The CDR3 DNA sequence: TGCGCCAGCAGACCTACTAGCGGGGGGGCGCATGAGCAGTTCTTC.

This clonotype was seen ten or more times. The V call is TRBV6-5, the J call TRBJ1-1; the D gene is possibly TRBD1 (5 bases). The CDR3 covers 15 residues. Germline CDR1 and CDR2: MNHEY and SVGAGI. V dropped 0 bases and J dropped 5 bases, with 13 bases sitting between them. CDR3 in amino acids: CASSYSRVGETEAFF. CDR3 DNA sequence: TGTGCCAGCAGTTACTCGAGGGTGGGGGAAACTGAAGCTTTCTTT.

CDR3 in DNA: TGTGCCAGCAGCTTTACGCTTCGGGGGGGCCTGGAGCAAGAGACCCAGTACTTC. Its protein is CASSFTLRGGLEQETQYF. The V and J genes are TRBV7-2 and TRBJ2-5; 8 bases line up with TRBD2. Germline CDR1 SGHTA, CDR2 FQGNSA. The CDR3 covers 18 residues. V shed 3 bases, J shed 2 bases, and the junction held 14 bases outside the gene matches.